These T cell receptor beta chains were read from a single sample in a study of shared clonotypes between healthy human individuals. Sequencing was performed with immunoSEQ multiplex PCR; in TCRdb, only in-frame clones are kept and a portion is missing. The table has some 2 million clones, 85% to 95% seen once. The sample taken for sequencing was naive CD4+ T cells sorted from blood. The origin of the receptors is a man aged 18 to 30 in good health. Both conserved end residues are part of each CDR3. D genes are given only for firm matches. Some rows mark clone size as missing; the rest say once, few, many or name a class of expanded clone.

J gene,V gene,D gene,CDR3 length,clone size,CDR3 protein,CDR3 DNA
TRBJ2-6,TRBV5-1,-,15,-,CASSVGGAGANVLTF,TGCGCCAGCAGCGTGGGGGGCGCCGGGGCCAACGTCCTGACTTTC
TRBJ2-7,TRBV12-2,-,16,-,CASRLRGLAGVYEQYF,TGTGCAAGTCGCTTAAGGGGACTAGCGGGAGTCTACGAGCAGTACTTC
TRBJ1-1,TRBV30,-,13,-,CAWRRGRNTEAFF,TGTGCCTGGAGACGGGGGCGAAACACTGAAGCTTTCTTT
TRBJ1-3,TRBV7-9,-,15,-,CASSLASGTGNTIYF,TGTGCCAGCAGCTTAGCGTCAGGGACTGGAAACACCATATATTTT
TRBJ2-7,TRBV13,-,13,-,CASSLGGLYEQYF,TGTGCCAGCAGCTTAGGGGGGCTATACGAGCAGTACTTC
TRBJ2-2,TRBV6-6,TRBD2,16,-,CASSLTSGGQGGELFF,TGTGCCAGCAGTCTGACTAGCGGAGGGCAGGGCGGGGAGCTGTTTTTT
TRBJ2-5,TRBV10-3,-,15,-,CAISEQGPQTETQYF,TGTGCCATCAGTGAGCAGGGCCCCCAAACAGAGACCCAGTACTTC
TRBJ2-3,TRBV9,TRBD2,16,-,CASSVVAGGPTDTQYF,TGTGCCAGCAGCGTAGTTGCGGGGGGGCCGACAGATACGCAGTATTTT
TRBJ1-5,TRBV9,TRBD1,15,-,CASSVDDRVLQPQHF,TGTGCCAGCAGCGTAGACGACAGGGTACTCCAGCCCCAGCATTTT
TRBJ1-1,TRBV6-1,-,14,-,CASSDLGGNAEAFF,TGTGCCAGCAGTGACCTGGGGGGTAACGCTGAAGCTTTCTTT
TRBJ1-1,TRBV20-1,-,11,-,CSALRGPEAFF,TGCAGTGCTCTACGTGGACCTGAAGCTTTCTTT
TRBJ2-3,TRBV9,TRBD2,16,-,CASSAGLAGGTDTQYF,TGTGCCAGCAGCGCGGGACTAGCGGGAGGCACAGATACGCAGTATTTT
TRBJ1-2,TRBV4-1,-,12,many,CASSSGVWGYTF,TGCGCCAGCAGCTCAGGGGTGTGGGGCTACACCTTC
TRBJ1-1,TRBV28,-,15,-,CASSLGGQKNTEAFF,TGTGCCAGCAGTTTGGGGGGGCAAAAGAACACTGAAGCTTTCTTT
TRBJ1-1,TRBV7-9,-,15,-,CASSPPPPDWAEAFF,TGTGCCAGCAGCCCGCCCCCCCCTGATTGGGCTGAAGCTTTCTTT
TRBJ2-7,TRBV5-8,-,15,-,CASTPGQGATYEQYF,TGTGCCAGCACCCCGGGGCAGGGAGCTACCTACGAGCAGTACTTC
TRBJ1-4,TRBV2,-,13,-,CASRPGTLEKLFF,TGTGCCAGCAGACCCGGCACCTTGGAAAAACTGTTTTTT
TRBJ1-2,TRBV27,-,13,-,CASSPDRNYGYTF,TGTGCCAGCAGCCCGGACAGAAACTATGGCTACACCTTC
TRBJ2-3,TRBV7-9,-,19,-,CASSSLVARGGTGTDTQYF,TGTGCCAGCAGCTCTCTGGTAGCGAGGGGGGGTACTGGCACAGATACGCAGTATTTT
TRBJ1-2,TRBV15,-,12,-,CATSRVLTGYTF,TGTGCCACCAGCAGAGTCTTGACGGGCTACACCTTC
TRBJ2-7,TRBV5-1,TRBD2,15,-,CASSPAAAGGQEQYF,TGCGCCAGCAGCCCCGCCGCAGCGGGGGGGCAGGAGCAGTACTTC
TRBJ1-1,TRBV5-1,-,16,-,CASSLVLASIGTEAFF,TGCGCCAGCAGCTTGGTGTTAGCATCAATCGGGACTGAAGCTTTCTTT
TRBJ2-5,TRBV10-3,TRBD2,16,-,CAISESAGGIHETQYF,TGTGCCATCAGTGAATCAGCGGGGGGGATTCACGAGACCCAGTACTTC
TRBJ1-2,TRBV27,-,14,-,CASSLGRTNYGYTF,TGTGCCAGCAGTTTGGGACGGACAAACTATGGCTACACCTTC
TRBJ2-3,TRBV6-4,-,14,-,CASSVSGRTDTQYF,TGTGCCAGCAGTGTGTCAGGCCGCACAGATACGCAGTATTTT
TRBJ2-7,TRBV15,-,14,-,CATSRDSSGLVQYF,TGTGCCACCAGCAGGGACTCCTCAGGTTTGGTGCAGTACTTC
TRBJ2-7,TRBV7-2,TRBD2,14,-,CASTTAGLGGEQYF,TGTGCCAGCACCACCGCGGGACTAGGAGGCGAGCAGTACTTC
TRBJ2-5,TRBV5-1,-,14,-,CASSLVAAQETQYF,TGCGCCAGCAGCTTGGTGGCAGCCCAAGAGACCCAGTACTTC
TRBJ1-2,TRBV18,TRBD1,15,-,CASSSRTGSNYGYTF,TGTGCCAGCTCTTCTCGGACAGGCTCTAACTATGGCTACACCTTC
TRBJ2-7,TRBV7-3,-,15,-,CASSLHPDPSYEQYF,TGTGCCAGCAGCTTACACCCGGACCCTTCCTACGAGCAGTACTTC
TRBJ2-5,TRBV2,TRBD2,16,-,CASSERASGGQETQYF,TGTGCCAGCAGTGAAAGGGCTAGCGGGGGGCAAGAGACCCAGTACTTC
TRBJ1-5,TRBV30,-,15,-,CAWSVPSPGRQPQHF,TGTGCCTGGAGTGTACCATCACCGGGGCGTCAGCCCCAGCATTTT